Listed here is a single T cell receptor (beta chain). This entry is derived from a study of blood T cell repertoires in COVID-19. For the study at large: Sites in the United States, Italy and Spain provided acute and convalescent COVID-19 samples.

V dropped 4 bases and J dropped 5; count of bases not matched to a gene: 7. Germline loops: CDR1 MGHRA, CDR2 YSYEKL. This CDR3 contains 14 residues. Authors' methods: How many nucleated cells were present was estimated from reference gene primer amplification. Only in-frame clones appear in the TCRdb table, and some are missing; sequencing was by immunoSEQ multiplex PCR. Clonal size and the V and J genes are those of that table, whereas D and trimming came from the DNA. The profile shows 25,000 to 35,000 clones, around 88% of them singletons. The chain couples TRBV4-1 to TRBJ1-2; the match to TRBD1 covers 7 bases. Sequenced sample: peripheral blood. The clonotype comes from a human donor in a cohort sampled during active COVID-19. CDR3 loop: CASSRSGTAYGYTF. CDR3 coding DNA: TGCGCCAGCAGCCGTTCCGGGACAGCGTATGGCTACACCTTC.